Below, one TCR beta chain is given with its context. The clone's antigen remains unknown. Per-base qualities were not stored, and no clone one base away is much larger. The CDR3 contains 12 residues, cysteine and phenylalanine counted. CDR3 DNA only is kept here, 36 bases in frame from base 1. V and J are truncated by 9 bases and 7 bases respectively, leaving an intervening sequence of 16 bases. The germline V gene yields SGDLS for CDR1 and YYNGEE for CDR2. The data are from a study of CD8 T cells in Susac syndrome (dated by TCRdb to about 2019). For the wider study: Among the sequenced Susac syndrome patients, about six had clinically active disease and roughly eight were in clinical remission. CD8+ T cell repertoire clonality was compared between fewer than 13 healthy donors, approximately 14 Susac syndrome patients and some 15 multiple sclerosis patients. At blood withdrawal, Susac syndrome patients were therapy-naive, treated with corticosteroids (with IVIg additionally given to some), or treated with IVIg alone. Repertoire sequencing was used to test whether CD8+ T cell activation and differentiation in Susac syndrome was antigen driven. General study outcomes and caveats: The number of individuals in the TCR sequencing and HLA analysis was recognized as being relatively small. In the total CD8+ and CD8+ TEMRA repertoires, more than 15 and five Susac-specific public clones, respectively, were identified. Susac syndrome CD8+ repertoires showed clonal expansion, highest in CD8+ TEMRA cells and greater in clinically active than remitting patients.

RNA was extracted with the RNeasy kit and about 0.45 to 1 ug was reverse transcribed using random hexamers. TCR beta CDR3 regions were amplified with the immunoSEQ multiplex PCR assay covering 54 Vbeta and 13 Jbeta segments. PCR amplification bias was corrected using a synthetic template baseline for primer optimization and computational correction. Concerning the study's data processing: Reads were annotated to V, D and J genes according to IMGT and were analyzed with immunoSEQ Analyzer, with only productive sequences retained. To calculate clonality, Shannon entropy was normalized by log2 of the number of productive unique sequences and then subtracted from one. For each patient and control, public and private clones were evaluated among the 100 most prevalent clones. Clones were defined as Susac-specific if absent from the healthy and MS cohorts, from more than 900 published viral clones and from other ImmuneACCESS disease sequences. The public sequencing data were trimmed at Q25 with fastp and processed into clonotypes with MiXCR by TCRdb, which kept only in-frame beta chains. Here each entry gathers all rows of one CDR3 protein and keeps the most common genes and DNA. The V and J calls and clone size are TCRdb's, not the authors'. A total of approximately 57,000 distinct CDR3 sequences appear in this sample, over 90% of them only once. The top ten clonotypes cover about 0.75% of the sample.

High-throughput TCR beta sequencing profiled peripheral blood CD8+ and CD4+ T cells from healthy donors, Susac syndrome patients and multiple sclerosis patients. The Susac syndrome patients fulfilled recently defined diagnostic criteria for definite or probable disease. Bulk CD8+ and CD4+ T cells were purified by magnetic negative isolation, while CD8+ TEMRA cells were enriched using FACS. Blood was drawn into EDTA tubes, processed within 24 hours, and PBMCs were isolated by density gradient centrifugation. PBMCs intended for TCR sequencing were cryopreserved in liquid nitrogen and thawed later in a water bath at 37 degrees C. Purity of sorted or isolated CD4+, CD8+ and CD8+ TEMRA cells was at least 90%.

The sample taken for sequencing was CD8+ T cells from PBMCs. The V gene is TRBV9 and the J gene is TRBJ1-2; the D gene is perhaps TRBD1, from 5 matching bases. This TCR was recovered from a human donor with Susac syndrome. The CDR3 region reads CATRDGRGGYTF. The sequenced DNA: TGTGCCACCCGGGATGGGAGGGGTGGCTACACCTTC.